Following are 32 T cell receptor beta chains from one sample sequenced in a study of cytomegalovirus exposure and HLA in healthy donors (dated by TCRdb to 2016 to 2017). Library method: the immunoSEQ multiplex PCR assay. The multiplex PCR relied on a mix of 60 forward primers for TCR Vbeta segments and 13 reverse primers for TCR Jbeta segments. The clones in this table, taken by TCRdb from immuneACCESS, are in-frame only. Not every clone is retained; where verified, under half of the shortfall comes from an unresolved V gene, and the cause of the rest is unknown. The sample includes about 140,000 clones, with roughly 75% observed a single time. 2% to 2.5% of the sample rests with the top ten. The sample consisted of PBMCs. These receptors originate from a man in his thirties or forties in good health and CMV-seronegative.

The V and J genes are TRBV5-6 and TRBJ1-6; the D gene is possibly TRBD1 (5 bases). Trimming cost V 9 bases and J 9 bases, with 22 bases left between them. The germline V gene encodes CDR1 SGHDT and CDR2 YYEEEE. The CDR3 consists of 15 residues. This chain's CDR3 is CATSGGVGRSSPLHF. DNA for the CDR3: TGTGCCACAAGCGGGGGGGTTGGACGTTCTTCACCCCTCCACTTT.

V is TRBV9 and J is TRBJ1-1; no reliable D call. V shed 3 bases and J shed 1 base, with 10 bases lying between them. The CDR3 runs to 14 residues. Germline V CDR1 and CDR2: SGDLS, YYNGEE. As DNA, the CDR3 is TGTGCCAGCAGCGCGGTGGGGAGGAACACTGAAGCTTTCTTT. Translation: CASSAVGRNTEAFF.

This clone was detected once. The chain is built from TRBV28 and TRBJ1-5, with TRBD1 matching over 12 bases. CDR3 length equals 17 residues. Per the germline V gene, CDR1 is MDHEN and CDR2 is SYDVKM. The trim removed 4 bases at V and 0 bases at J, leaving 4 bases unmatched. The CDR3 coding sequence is TGTGCCAGCAGTTGGGACAGGGGGCTTGATAGCAATCAGCCCCAGCATTTT. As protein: CASSWDRGLDSNQPQHF.

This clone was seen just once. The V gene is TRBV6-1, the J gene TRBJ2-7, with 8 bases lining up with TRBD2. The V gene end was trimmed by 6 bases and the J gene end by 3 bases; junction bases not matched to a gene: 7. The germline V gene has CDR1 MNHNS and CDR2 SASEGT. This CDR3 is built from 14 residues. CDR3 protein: CASRSAGGVYEQYF. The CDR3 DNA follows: TGTGCCAGCAGATCGGCGGGAGGTGTCTACGAGCAGTACTTC.

The CDR3 loop is CASSLAEQGNTGELFF. The CDR3 DNA reads TGTGCCAGCAGCTTGGCCGAACAGGGGAACACCGGGGAGCTGTTTTTT. The chain joins TRBV5-4 to TRBJ2-2; tentative D call: TRBD1 (6 bases). V was cut by 0 bases and J by 1 base, with 10 bases left in between. The CDR3 loop spans 16 amino acids. The germline CDR1 and CDR2 sequences are SGHNT and YYREEE (reference sequence).

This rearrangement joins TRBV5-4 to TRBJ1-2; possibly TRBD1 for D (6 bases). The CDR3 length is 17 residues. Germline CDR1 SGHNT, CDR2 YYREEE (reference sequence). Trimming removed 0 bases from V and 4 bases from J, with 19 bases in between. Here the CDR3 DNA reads TGTGCCAGCAGCTTGGTTGGGCAAACAGGGACCGTCTATGGCTACACCTTC. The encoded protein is CASSLVGQTGTVYGYTF.

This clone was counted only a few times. The CDR3 protein is CASSRENSYEQYF. The CDR3 DNA sequence: TGTGCCAGCAGTCGGGAGAACTCCTACGAGCAGTACTTC. The chain combines TRBV6-5 with TRBJ2-7; D may be TRBD2 (6 bases). The CDR3 consists of 13 residues. The V end was cut by 5 bases, the J end by 0 bases, with 8 bases between. Germline lookup yields CDR1 MNHEY and CDR2 SVGAGI.

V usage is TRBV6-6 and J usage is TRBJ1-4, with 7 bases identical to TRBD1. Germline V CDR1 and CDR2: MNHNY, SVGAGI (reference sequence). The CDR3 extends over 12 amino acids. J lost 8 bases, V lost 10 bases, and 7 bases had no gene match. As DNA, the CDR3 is TGTGCCACGAAGGGGGCATGGGAAAAACTGTTTTTT. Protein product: CATKGAWEKLFF.

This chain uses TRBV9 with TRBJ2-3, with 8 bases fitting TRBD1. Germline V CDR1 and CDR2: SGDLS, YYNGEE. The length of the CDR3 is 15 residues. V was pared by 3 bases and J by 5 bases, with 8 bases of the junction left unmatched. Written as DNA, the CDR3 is TGTGCCAGCAGCGGTGGACAGGGCTGGGTAGATACGCAGTATTTT. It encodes CASSGGQGWVDTQYF.

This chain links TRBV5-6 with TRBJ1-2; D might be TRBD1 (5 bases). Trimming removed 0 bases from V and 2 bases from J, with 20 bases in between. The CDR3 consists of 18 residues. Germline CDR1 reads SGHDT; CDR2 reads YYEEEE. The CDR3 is CASSLAEGRQSGNYGYTF. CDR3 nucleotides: TGTGCCAGCAGCTTGGCGGAAGGACGACAGTCAGGGAACTATGGCTACACCTTC. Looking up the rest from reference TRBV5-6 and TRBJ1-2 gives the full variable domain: DAGVTQSPTHLIKTRGQQVTLRCSPKSGHDTVSWYQQALGQGPQFIFQYYEEEERQRGNFPDRFSGHQFPNYSSELNVNALLLGDSALYLCASSLAEGRQSGNYGYTFGSGTRLTVV.

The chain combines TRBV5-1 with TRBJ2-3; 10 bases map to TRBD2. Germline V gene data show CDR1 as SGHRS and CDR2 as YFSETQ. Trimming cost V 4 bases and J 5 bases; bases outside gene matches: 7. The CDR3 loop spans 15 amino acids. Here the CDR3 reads CASSKVLAGEDTQYF. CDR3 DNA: TGCGCCAGCAGCAAGGTCCTAGCGGGGGAAGATACGCAGTATTTT.

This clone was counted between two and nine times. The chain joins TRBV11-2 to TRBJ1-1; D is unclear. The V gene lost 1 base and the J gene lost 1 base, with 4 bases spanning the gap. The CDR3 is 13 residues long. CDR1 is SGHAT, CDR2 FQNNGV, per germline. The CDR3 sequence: CASSLVENTEAFF. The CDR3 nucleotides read TGTGCCAGCAGCTTAGTAGAGAACACTGAAGCTTTCTTT.

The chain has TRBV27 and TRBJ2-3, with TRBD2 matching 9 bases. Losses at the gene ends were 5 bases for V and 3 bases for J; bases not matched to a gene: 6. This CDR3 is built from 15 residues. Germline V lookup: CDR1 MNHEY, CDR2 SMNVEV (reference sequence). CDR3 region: CASSPIAGETDTQYF. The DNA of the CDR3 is TGTGCCAGCAGTCCTATAGCGGGAGAGACAGATACGCAGTATTTT.

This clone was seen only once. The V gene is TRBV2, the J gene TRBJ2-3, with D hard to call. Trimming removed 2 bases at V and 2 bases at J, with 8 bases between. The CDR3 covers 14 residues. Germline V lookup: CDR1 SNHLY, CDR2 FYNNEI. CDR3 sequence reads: CASSEFADTDTQYF. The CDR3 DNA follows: TGTGCCAGCAGTGAATTTGCAGACACAGATACGCAGTATTTT.

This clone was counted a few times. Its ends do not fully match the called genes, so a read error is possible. The CDR3 bases are TGTGCCAGCAGCTTGGACTGGTTGAAAACTGAAGCTTTCTTT. It codes for CASSLDWLKTEAFF. This chain connects TRBV5-6 to TRBJ1-1; D remains ambiguous. Germline values: CDR1 SGHDT, CDR2 YYEEEE. The CDR3 extends over 14 amino acids.

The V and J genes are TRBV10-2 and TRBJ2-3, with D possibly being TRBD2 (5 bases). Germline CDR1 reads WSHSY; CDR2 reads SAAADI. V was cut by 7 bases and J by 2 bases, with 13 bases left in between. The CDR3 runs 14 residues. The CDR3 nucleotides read TGCGCCAGCAAGGGCGGCGGGCCCACAGATACGCAGTATTTT. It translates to CASKGGGPTDTQYF.

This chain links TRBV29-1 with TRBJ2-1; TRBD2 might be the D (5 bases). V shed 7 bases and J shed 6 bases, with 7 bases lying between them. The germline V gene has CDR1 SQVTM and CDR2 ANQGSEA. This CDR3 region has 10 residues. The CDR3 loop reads CSARGNEQFF. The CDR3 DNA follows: TGCAGCGCTCGGGGCAATGAGCAGTTCTTC.

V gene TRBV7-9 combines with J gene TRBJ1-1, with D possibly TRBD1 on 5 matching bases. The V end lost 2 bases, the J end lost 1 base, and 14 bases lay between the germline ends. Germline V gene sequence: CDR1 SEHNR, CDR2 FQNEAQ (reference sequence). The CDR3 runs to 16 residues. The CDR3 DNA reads TGTGCCAGCAGCTTATGGCGGGGACGAACGAACACTGAAGCTTTCTTT. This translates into CASSLWRGRTNTEAFF.

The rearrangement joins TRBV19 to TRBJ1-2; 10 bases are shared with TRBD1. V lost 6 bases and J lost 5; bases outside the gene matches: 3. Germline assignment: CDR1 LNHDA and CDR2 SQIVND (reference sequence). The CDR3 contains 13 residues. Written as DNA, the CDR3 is TGTGCCAGTAGAAGACAGGGGGCTTATGGCTACACCTTC. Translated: CASRRQGAYGYTF.

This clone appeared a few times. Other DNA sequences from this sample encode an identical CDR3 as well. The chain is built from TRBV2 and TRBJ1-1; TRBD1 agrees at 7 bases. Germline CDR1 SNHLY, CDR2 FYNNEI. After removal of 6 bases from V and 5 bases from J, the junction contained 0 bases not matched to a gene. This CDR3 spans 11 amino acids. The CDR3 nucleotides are TGTGCCAGCAGACAGGGGACTGAAGCTTTCTTT. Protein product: CASRQGTEAFF.

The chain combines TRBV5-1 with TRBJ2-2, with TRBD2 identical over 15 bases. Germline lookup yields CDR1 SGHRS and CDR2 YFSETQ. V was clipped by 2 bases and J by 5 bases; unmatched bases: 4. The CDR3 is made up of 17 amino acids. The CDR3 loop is CASSLGLAGGQTGELFF. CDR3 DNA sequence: TGCGCCAGCAGCTTAGGACTAGCGGGAGGGCAGACCGGGGAGCTGTTTTTT.

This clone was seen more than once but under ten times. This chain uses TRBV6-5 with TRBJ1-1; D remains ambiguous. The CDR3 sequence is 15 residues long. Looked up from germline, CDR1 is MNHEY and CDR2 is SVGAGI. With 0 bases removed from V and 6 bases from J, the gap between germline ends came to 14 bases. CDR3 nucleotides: TGTGCCAGCAGTTACTCCGGACGGGGAAGTTCTGAAGCTTTCTTT. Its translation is CASSYSGRGSSEAFF.

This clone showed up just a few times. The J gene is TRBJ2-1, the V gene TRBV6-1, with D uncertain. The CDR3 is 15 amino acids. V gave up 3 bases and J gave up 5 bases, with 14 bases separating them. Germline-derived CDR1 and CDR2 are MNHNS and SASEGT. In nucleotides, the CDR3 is TGTGCCAGCAGTGATCTCTATCGAACCAACAATGAGCAGTTCTTC. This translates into CASSDLYRTNNEQFF.

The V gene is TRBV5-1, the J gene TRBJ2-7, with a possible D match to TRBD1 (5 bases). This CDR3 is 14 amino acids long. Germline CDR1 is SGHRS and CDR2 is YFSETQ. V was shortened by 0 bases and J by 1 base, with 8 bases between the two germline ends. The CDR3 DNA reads TGCGCCAGCAGCTTGGAAGGGGCTTCCTACGAGCAGTACTTC. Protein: CASSLEGASYEQYF.

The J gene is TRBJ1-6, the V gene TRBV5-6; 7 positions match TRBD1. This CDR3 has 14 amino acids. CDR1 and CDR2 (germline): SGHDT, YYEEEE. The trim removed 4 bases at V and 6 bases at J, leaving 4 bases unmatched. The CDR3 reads CASSRTGPNSPLHF. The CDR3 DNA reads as TGTGCCAGCAGCCGGACAGGCCCTAATTCACCCCTCCACTTT.

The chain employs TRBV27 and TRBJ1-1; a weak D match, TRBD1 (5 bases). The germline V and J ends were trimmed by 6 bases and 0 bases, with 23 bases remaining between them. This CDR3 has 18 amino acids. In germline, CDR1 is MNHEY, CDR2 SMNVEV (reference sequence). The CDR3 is CASSRRQQGSVLNTEAFF. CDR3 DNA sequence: TGTGCCAGCAGCCGTCGGCAGCAGGGAAGCGTTTTGAACACTGAAGCTTTCTTT.

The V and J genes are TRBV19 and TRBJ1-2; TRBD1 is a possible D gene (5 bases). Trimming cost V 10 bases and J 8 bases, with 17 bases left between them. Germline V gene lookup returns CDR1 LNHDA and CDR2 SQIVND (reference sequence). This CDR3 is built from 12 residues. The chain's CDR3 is CATTGRVGGYTF. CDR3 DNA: TGTGCCACTACAGGACGGGTCGGGGGCTACACCTTC.

CDR3 protein: CASSLMRRVAVSGNTIYF. The CDR3 DNA is TGTGCCAGCAGCTTAATGAGGCGTGTAGCCGTCTCTGGAAACACCATATATTTT. The J gene is TRBJ1-3, the V gene TRBV7-3, with unresolved D. The CDR3 is 18 residues long. Germline V gene data show CDR1 as SGHTA and CDR2 as FQGTGA. V was trimmed by 1 base and J by 0 bases, leaving 16 bases between them.

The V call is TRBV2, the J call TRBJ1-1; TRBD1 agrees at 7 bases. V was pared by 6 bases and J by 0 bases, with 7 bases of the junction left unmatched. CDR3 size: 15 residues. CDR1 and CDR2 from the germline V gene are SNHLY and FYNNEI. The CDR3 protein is CASSRVGQMNTEAFF. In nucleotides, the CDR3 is TGTGCCAGCAGCCGTGTGGGACAGATGAACACTGAAGCTTTCTTT. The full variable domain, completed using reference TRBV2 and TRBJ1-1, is EPEVTQTPSHQVTQMGQEVILRCVPISNHLYFYWYRQILGQKVEFLVSFYNNEISEKSEIFDDQFSVERPDGSNFTLKIRSTKLEDSAMYFCASSRVGQMNTEAFFGQGTRLTVV.

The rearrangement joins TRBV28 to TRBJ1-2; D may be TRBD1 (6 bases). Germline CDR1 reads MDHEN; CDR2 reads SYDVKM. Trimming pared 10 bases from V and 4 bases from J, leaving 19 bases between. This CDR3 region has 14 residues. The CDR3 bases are TGTGCCACGAAGGGGGGGGCGGAAAGCTATGGCTACACCTTC. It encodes CATKGGAESYGYTF.

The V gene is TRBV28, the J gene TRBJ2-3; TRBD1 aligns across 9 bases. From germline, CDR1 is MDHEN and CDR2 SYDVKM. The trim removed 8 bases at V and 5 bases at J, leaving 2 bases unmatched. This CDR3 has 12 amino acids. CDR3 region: CASRDRVDTQYF. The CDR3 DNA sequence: TGTGCCAGCCGGGACAGGGTAGATACGCAGTATTTT.

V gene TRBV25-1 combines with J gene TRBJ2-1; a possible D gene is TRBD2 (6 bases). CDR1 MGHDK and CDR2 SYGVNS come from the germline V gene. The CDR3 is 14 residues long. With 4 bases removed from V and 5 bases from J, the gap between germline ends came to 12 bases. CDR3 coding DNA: TGTGCCAGCAGTGTTGGAGGGTTCAACAATGAGCAGTTCTTC. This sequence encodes CASSVGGFNNEQFF.